This T cell receptor (beta chain) comes out of a study of Ad26.COV2.S vaccination and SARS-CoV-2 variants. TCRdb's table, derived via immunoSEQ multiplex PCR, lists solely in-frame clones and lacks some. This table has roughly 330,000 clones, 85% to 90% appearing once. V was pared by 4 bases and J by 6 bases, with 9 bases between. The CDR3 has 11 residues. Germline V gene sequence: CDR1 GTSNPN, CDR2 SVGIG (reference sequence). The treatment was: over 15 received Ad26.COV2.S at low or high dose, single or two shots; about 5 received placebo; per-sample allocation not given. Collection of samples fell on day 63 after the first vaccine or placebo injection.

The TCR comes from a person between 18 and 59 years old who received the Ad26.COV2.S COVID-19 vaccine or a placebo. This sample comprised peripheral blood, obtained in a trial of Ad26.COV2.S vaccine versus placebo. The chain combines TRBV30 with TRBJ1-1; D remains ambiguous. CDR3 loop: CAWTDWSEAFF. The CDR3 coding sequence is TGTGCCTGGACGGACTGGTCTGAAGCTTTCTTT.